The sequence of this TCR beta chain was determined in a study of T cell changes during pregnancy in multiple sclerosis. Generated by immunoSEQ multiplex PCR, the TCRdb table keeps only in-frame clones and is missing some. Of about 50,000 clones in the sample, around 90% were seen once. The CDR3 is 16 residues long. Trimming at V came to 0 bases and at J to 4 bases, leaving 8 bases not matched to a gene. Germline V CDR1 and CDR2: SGHDN, FVKESK. Specimen: CD4+ T cells from peripheral blood mononuclear cells, collected after pregnancy. The TCR comes from a female donor with multiple sclerosis, enrolled in a pregnancy study. The chain employs TRBV14 and TRBJ2-7; TRBD1 agrees at 8 bases. CDR3 amino acids: CASSQDTQGDRYEQYF. CDR3 DNA sequence: TGTGCCAGCAGCCAAGACACACAGGGGGATCGGTACGAGCAGTACTTC.